The rows below give T cell receptor beta chains drawn from one sample of a study of blood T cell repertoires in COVID-19. Generated by immunoSEQ multiplex PCR, the TCRdb table keeps only in-frame clones and is missing some. This sample has hundreds of thousands of clones, with around 87% found just once. The specimen sequenced was PBMCs or T cells enriched from blood (not recorded which). Receptors originate from a woman in her late teens or twenties who had recovered from COVID-19. Both conserved end residues are part of each CDR3.

J gene | V gene | CDR3 protein
TRBJ2-1 | TRBV6-1 | CASSGGLAGGVSYNEQFF
TRBJ1-2 | TRBV18 | CASSQVRGIDGYTF
TRBJ1-2 | TRBV27 | CASSLTGAYGYTF
TRBJ2-5 | TRBV11-2 | CASSLDRLAGNFVQYF
TRBJ2-7 | TRBV4-1 | CASSHPTSGGAWSYEQYF
TRBJ2-3 | TRBV28 | CASSLMRPSTDTQYF
TRBJ2-3 | TRBV6-5 | CASRDRGTSDTQYF
TRBJ1-1 | TRBV3-1/TRBV3-2 | CASSHYTRGQIGAFF
TRBJ1-1 | TRBV28 | CASSFPGNLMNTEAFF
TRBJ2-7 | TRBV6-5 | CASSYPPRDRDYEQYF
TRBJ2-7 | TRBV2 | CASRPGGDHYEQYF
TRBJ2-5 | TRBV28 | CASSLPTGVGETQYF
TRBJ2-7 | TRBV5-4 | CASSSQGTPEQYF
TRBJ1-3 | TRBV2 | CASNEAASGNTIYF
TRBJ1-6 | TRBV30 | CAWGGLSESPLHF
TRBJ1-1 | TRBV27 | CASSLFRTVGDTEAFF
TRBJ2-1 | TRBV14 | CASSHPGQGARNEQFF
TRBJ1-2 | TRBV6-5 | CAGRGQGSSNYGYTF
TRBJ2-5 | TRBV4-1 | CASSQDGTGPETQYF
TRBJ1-2 | TRBV6-5 | CASSRTGGNYGYTF
TRBJ2-7 | TRBV5-1 | CASSLAEGSYEQYF
TRBJ2-5 | TRBV6-5 | CASSPTGVQETQYF
TRBJ2-7 | TRBV29-1 | CSVTRTGGGYEQYF
TRBJ1-1 | TRBV11-2 | CASSLDPLGQANTEAFF
TRBJ1-2 | TRBV5-1 | CASSLAGTGPNGYTF
TRBJ1-6 | TRBV4-1 | CASSQGSGVGDSPLHF
TRBJ2-5 | TRBV5-4 | CASSGTTDRQETQYF
TRBJ1-5 | TRBV11-2 | CASSLGTDHQPQHF
TRBJ1-2 | TRBV5-1 | CASSLDLDSGYTF
TRBJ1-5 | TRBV6-5 | CASSYSGQGVGPQHF
TRBJ2-3 | TRBV30 | CAWTSTDTQYF
TRBJ1-1 | TRBV9 | CASSPTGGAEAFF
TRBJ2-3 | TRBV28 | CASSLDGQGAVFGADTQYF
TRBJ2-7 | TRBV7-9 | CASSHGQGVYEQYF
TRBJ1-2 | TRBV9 | CASSSGAQTNYGYTF
TRBJ2-5 | TRBV19 | CASSSGGALQETQYF
TRBJ2-5 | TRBV11-2 | CASSLGISGGMYQETQYF
TRBJ1-1 | TRBV2 | CASFSEKNTEAFF
TRBJ1-4 | TRBV3-1/TRBV3-2 | CASSQDGSGTLNEKLFF
TRBJ2-2 | TRBV10-3 | CAISDAGVGHTGELFF
TRBJ2-1 | TRBV11-2 | CASSKTGQRRSYNEQFF
TRBJ1-6 | TRBV5-1 | CASRTQDYVDSPLHF
TRBJ2-1 | TRBV6-5 | CASKGGGQGNEQFF
TRBJ1-1 | TRBV23-1 | CASSPRPLNTEAFF
TRBJ1-1 | TRBV7-7 | CASSSEGGGDTEAFF
TRBJ2-5 | TRBV19 | CASSIAGGETQYF
TRBJ2-5 | TRBV6-6 | CASSLPFGLLAGAPETQYF
TRBJ2-1 | TRBV5-1 | CASSFEAGGSYNEQFF
TRBJ2-2 | TRBV7-6 | CASSPIGGPNTGELFF
TRBJ1-1 | TRBV5-1 | CASSGSGGADEAFF
TRBJ1-5 | TRBV19 | CASSIDHPTGPQHF